The 17 T cell receptor beta chains listed next were all sequenced from one sample in a study of human T cells and chemical hapten exposure. TCRdb recomputed calls from the RACE reads with MiXCR, one row per CDR3 protein. The sample records roughly 200,000 distinct CDR3 sequences, approximately 24% being singletons. Time point defined: patch test 3, about 24 weeks after DPC sensitization. Described treatment: therapeutic diphenylcyclopropenone sensitization with weekly scalp DPC. Source: whole blood, taken in connection with sensitization to the hapten diphenylcyclopropenone (DPC). All receptors come from a woman aged 35 to 49 with alopecia areata. Some clones in this sample may be carry-over from other donors' samples.

This rearrangement joins TRBV27 to TRBJ1-5; 11 bases match TRBD1. Germline-derived CDR1 and CDR2 are MNHEY and SMNVEV (reference sequence). This CDR3 spans 16 amino acids. V shed 5 bases, J shed 6 bases, and the junction held 9 bases outside the gene matches. CDR3 coding DNA: TGTGCCAGCAGTCCCATGGACAGGGGGCGTACTCAGCCCCAGCATTTT. Protein sequence: CASSPMDRGRTQPQHF.

V and J are TRBV7-9 and TRBJ2-1; TRBD2 matches at 8 bases. The CDR3 runs 14 residues. V lost 4 bases and J lost 9; bases outside the gene matches: 8. Germline loops: CDR1 SEHNR, CDR2 FQNEAQ (reference sequence). The CDR3 bases are TGTGCCAGCAGCTCGGGACTAGAAGGCAGTGAGCAGTTCTTC. Amino acid sequence: CASSSGLEGSEQFF.

In this sample, this clonotype turned up once. V usage is TRBV7-2 and J usage is TRBJ2-3; no firm D call. Trimming took off 6 bases at V and 3 bases at J, with 7 bases between the two ends. The CDR3 contains 12 residues. Germline V gives CDR1 SGHTA, CDR2 FQGNSA. CDR3 region: CASRGYTDTQYF. Written as DNA, the CDR3 is TGTGCCAGCAGGGGATATACAGATACGCAGTATTTT.

V and J are TRBV5-1 and TRBJ2-7, with D perhaps assigned TRBD1 or TRBD2 (5 bases each). Trimming removed 4 bases at V and 6 bases at J, with 8 bases between. Germline CDR1 is SGHRS and CDR2 is YFSETQ. The CDR3 sequence is 11 residues long. The CDR3 loop is CASSPGTEQYF. CDR3 nucleotide sequence: TGCGCCAGCAGCCCCGGGACCGAGCAGTACTTC.

This clonotype was detected a few times. The V gene is TRBV10-1, the J gene TRBJ2-5, with 7 bases that match TRBD1. The CDR3 length is 15 residues. Germline CDR1 WNHNN, CDR2 SYGVQD (reference sequence). V trimming: 9 bases; J trimming: 5 bases; junction bases outside the gene matches: 15. Here the CDR3 DNA reads TGCGCCAGACCCCCGCTGAGGGGGCTTTCGGAGACCCAGTACTTC. Encoded protein: CARPPLRGLSETQYF.

This clonotype has only a few counts. The V gene is TRBV28, the J gene TRBJ1-2, with D hard to call. This CDR3 is 14 amino acids long. Germline assignment: CDR1 MDHEN and CDR2 SYDVKM. Trimming pared 1 base from V and 2 bases from J, leaving 8 bases between. CDR3 residues: CASSLSGQNYGYTF. CDR3 nucleotide sequence: TGTGCCAGCAGTTTATCGGGCCAGAACTATGGCTACACCTTC.

The rearrangement uses TRBV7-9 and TRBJ1-6; D might be TRBD1 (6 bases). Trimming removed 6 bases at V and 8 bases at J, with 14 bases between. The CDR3 extends over 14 amino acids. The V gene's germline CDR1 is SEHNR and CDR2 FQNEAQ (reference sequence). The CDR3 DNA follows: TGTGCCAGCAGACCGACAGGAAGGGATTCACCCCTCCACTTT. Protein: CASRPTGRDSPLHF.

This clonotype was detected only a few times. J is TRBJ2-3 and V is TRBV4-3; no clear D. The V gene's germline CDR1 is LGHNA and CDR2 YSLEER. CDR3 length: 14 residues. The V gene lost 0 bases and the J gene lost 2 bases, with 6 bases spanning the gap. The CDR3: CASSQDGNTDTQYF. The CDR3 bases are TGCGCCAGCAGCCAAGATGGCAACACAGATACGCAGTATTTT.

This clonotype was observed many times. The chain combines TRBV9 with TRBJ1-2; 7 bases match TRBD1. V was pared by 3 bases and J by 3 bases, with 8 bases of the junction left unmatched. The CDR3 loop spans 15 amino acids. Germline V gene data show CDR1 as SGDLS and CDR2 as YYNGEE. CDR3 sequence reads: CASSETGSSYYGYTF. For the CDR3, the DNA is TGTGCCAGCAGCGAGACAGGGAGTTCTTACTATGGCTACACCTTC.

In DNA form, the CDR3 reads TGCAGTGCTACCTTTGGCGGGATCACTAATGAGCAGTTCTTC. Encoded protein: CSATFGGITNEQFF. The genes are TRBV20-1 and TRBJ2-1; tentative D call: TRBD2 (6 bases). This CDR3 region has 14 residues. Trimming removed 4 bases from V and 7 bases from J, with 17 bases in between. Germline-derived CDR1 and CDR2 are DFQATT and SNEGSKA (reference sequence).

This clonotype was observed a few times. The chain links TRBV4-2 to TRBJ2-1; 10 bases map to TRBD2. Unmatched junction bases numbered 10, after V lost 3 bases and J lost 5 bases. Germline-derived CDR1 and CDR2 are LGHNA and YNFKEQ. The CDR3 runs 17 residues. This chain's CDR3 is CASSQGFGTSEDNEQFF. The CDR3 region has the DNA TGTGCCAGCAGCCAGGGGTTCGGGACTAGCGAGGACAATGAGCAGTTCTTC.

In its sample, this clonotype was seen a few times. The chain has TRBV13 and TRBJ2-3; 9 bases align to TRBD2. The CDR3 sequence is 14 residues long. Looked up from germline, CDR1 is PRHDT and CDR2 is FYEKMQ (reference sequence). J lost 3 bases, V lost 5 bases, and 3 bases had no gene match. The CDR3 reads CASSATSGTDTQYF. The DNA of the CDR3 is TGTGCCAGCAGCGCTACTAGCGGGACAGATACGCAGTATTTT.

The genes are TRBV20-1 and TRBJ2-3, with a weak D call TRBD2 (6 bases). This CDR3 has 13 amino acids. Per germline, CDR1 DFQATT and CDR2 SNEGSKA (reference sequence). The V end was cut by 2 bases, the J end by 4 bases, with 10 bases between. The CDR3 region has the DNA TGCAGTGCTAGACGGACTACCGCAGATACGCAGTATTTT. Encoded protein: CSARRTTADTQYF.

In this sample, this clonotype turned up a few times. The CDR3 nucleotides read TGTGCCATCAGTGAGGTGGGGGAAAAACTGTTTTTT. Translation gives CAISEVGEKLFF. The chain employs TRBV10-3 and TRBJ1-4; D unresolved. The CDR3 has 12 amino acids. Germline lookup yields CDR1 ENHRY and CDR2 SYGVKD. Trimming pared 2 bases from V and 8 bases from J, leaving 6 bases between.

This clonotype was detected many times. The chain joins TRBV5-1 to TRBJ2-3; D might be TRBD2 (6 bases). Germline V gene lookup returns CDR1 SGHRS and CDR2 YFSETQ. V lost 4 bases and J 5 bases, leaving 14 bases between the germline ends. The CDR3 is made up of 14 amino acids. CDR3: CASSRGGGEDTQYF. Here the CDR3 DNA reads TGCGCCAGCAGCCGGGGAGGAGGGGAAGATACGCAGTATTTT.

The chain employs TRBV7-2 and TRBJ2-1, with D perhaps TRBD2 (6 bases). Germline V gene lookup returns CDR1 SGHTA and CDR2 FQGNSA. The CDR3 loop spans 15 amino acids. V was trimmed by 1 base and J by 4 bases, leaving 11 bases between them. The CDR3 region is CASSLVGGPYNEQFF. Here the CDR3 DNA reads TGTGCCAGCAGCTTAGTCGGGGGACCTTACAATGAGCAGTTCTTC.

This chain links TRBV19 with TRBJ2-7; 9 bases line up with TRBD1. Unmatched junction bases numbered 8, after V lost 4 bases and J lost 1 base. This CDR3 is built from 16 residues. The germline V gene encodes CDR1 LNHDA and CDR2 SQIVND (reference sequence). Here the CDR3 reads CASSTWTGTGSYEQYF. The CDR3 DNA sequence: TGTGCCAGTAGTACCTGGACCGGGACAGGGTCCTACGAGCAGTACTTC.